These T cell receptor beta chains were read from a single sample in a study of blood T cell repertoires in COVID-19. Produced via immunoSEQ multiplex PCR; TCRdb's table is partial and in-frame only. The table shows 75,000 to 90,000 clones, with 60% to 80% occurring only once. The sample taken for sequencing was peripheral blood. These receptor sequences come from a man aged 60 to 69 with COVID-19, enrolled during active disease. The CDR3 runs from the conserved cysteine through the conserved F or W. Fields, in order: clone size, V gene, D gene, J gene, CDR3 protein, CDR3 DNA. A D gene is named only where the DNA matches it firmly. Where a row states a size, it is once, few, many or the class of an expanded clone; other rows omit it.

clone size: NA; V gene: TRBV7-3; D gene: TRBD1; J gene: TRBJ1-4; CDR3 protein: CASSPTGQNNEKLFF; CDR3 DNA: TGTGCCAGCAGCCCAACGGGACAGAATAATGAAAAACTGTTTTTT
clone size: NA; V gene: TRBV3-1/TRBV3-2; D gene: NA; J gene: TRBJ1-4; CDR3 protein: CASSQPIPSRLFF; CDR3 DNA: TGTGCCAGCAGCCAACCTATACCGTCTAGACTGTTTTTT
clone size: NA; V gene: TRBV18; D gene: NA; J gene: TRBJ1-5; CDR3 protein: CASSPPEGSNQPQHF; CDR3 DNA: TGTGCCAGCTCACCACCGGAGGGGAGCAATCAGCCCCAGCATTTT
clone size: once; V gene: TRBV2; D gene: TRBD1; J gene: TRBJ1-5; CDR3 protein: CASSGTVLSNQPQHF; CDR3 DNA: TGTGCCAGCAGCGGGACAGTCCTTAGCAATCAGCCCCAGCATTTT
clone size: NA; V gene: TRBV5-1; D gene: NA; J gene: TRBJ1-6; CDR3 protein: CASSSGSDSSPLHF; CDR3 DNA: TGCGCCAGCAGCTCTGGGTCGGATAGCTCACCCCTCCACTTT
clone size: NA; V gene: TRBV4-2; D gene: NA; J gene: TRBJ2-7; CDR3 protein: CASSQGGGTSEVYSYEQYF; CDR3 DNA: TGTGCCAGCAGCCAAGGAGGAGGGACGTCGGAAGTATACTCCTACGAGCAGTACTTC
clone size: once; V gene: TRBV6-2/TRBV6-3; D gene: NA; J gene: TRBJ2-7; CDR3 protein: CASSDLGWYEQYF; CDR3 DNA: TGTGCCAGCAGTGATCTCGGGTGGTACGAGCAGTACTTC
clone size: NA; V gene: TRBV5-1; D gene: TRBD1; J gene: TRBJ1-4; CDR3 protein: CASSLNGQGGINEKLFF; CDR3 DNA: TGCGCCAGCAGCTTGAATGGACAGGGCGGTATTAATGAAAAACTGTTTTTT
clone size: NA; V gene: TRBV9; D gene: NA; J gene: TRBJ2-2; CDR3 protein: CASSVRNTGELFF; CDR3 DNA: TGTGCCAGCAGCGTACGGAACACCGGGGAGCTGTTTTTT
clone size: NA; V gene: TRBV5-4; D gene: NA; J gene: TRBJ1-1; CDR3 protein: CASSIQGFEAFF; CDR3 DNA: TGTGCCAGCAGTATTCAGGGGTTTGAAGCTTTCTTT
clone size: NA; V gene: TRBV9; D gene: NA; J gene: TRBJ1-4; CDR3 protein: CASSVDPEANEKLFF; CDR3 DNA: TGTGCCAGCAGCGTAGATCCAGAGGCTAATGAAAAACTGTTTTTT
clone size: NA; V gene: TRBV3-1/TRBV3-2; D gene: NA; J gene: TRBJ1-2; CDR3 protein: CASSQEGFRGKADGYTF; CDR3 DNA: TGTGCCAGCAGCCAAGAGGGGTTTCGGGGGAAGGCGGATGGCTACACCTTC
clone size: NA; V gene: TRBV6-5; D gene: TRBD1; J gene: TRBJ1-6; CDR3 protein: CASRKTGEGSPLHF; CDR3 DNA: TGTGCCAGCAGGAAGACAGGGGAAGGCTCACCCCTCCACTTT
clone size: NA; V gene: TRBV19; D gene: TRBD1; J gene: TRBJ1-2; CDR3 protein: CASSILPTFRDRDYGYTF; CDR3 DNA: TGTGCCAGTAGTATTTTGCCGACCTTTCGGGACAGGGACTATGGCTACACCTTC
clone size: NA; V gene: TRBV11-3; D gene: TRBD1; J gene: TRBJ2-7; CDR3 protein: CASSSGQDLHEQYF; CDR3 DNA: TGTGCCAGCAGTTCGGGACAGGATTTACACGAGCAGTACTTC
clone size: NA; V gene: TRBV5-6; D gene: NA; J gene: TRBJ2-7; CDR3 protein: CASSLNIFYEQYF; CDR3 DNA: TGTGCCAGCAGCTTGAACATTTTCTACGAGCAGTACTTC
clone size: NA; V gene: TRBV10-3; D gene: NA; J gene: TRBJ1-1; CDR3 protein: CATLEDMWKTEAFF; CDR3 DNA: TGTGCCACCCTGGAGGATATGTGGAAGACTGAAGCTTTCTTT
clone size: NA; V gene: TRBV11-3; D gene: NA; J gene: TRBJ2-5; CDR3 protein: CASSPPMAGFEGTQYF; CDR3 DNA: TGTGCCAGCAGCCCACCCATGGCGGGGTTTGAGGGGACCCAGTACTTC
clone size: NA; V gene: TRBV7-9; D gene: NA; J gene: TRBJ2-6; CDR3 protein: CASSLLRAGTGANVLTF; CDR3 DNA: TGTGCCAGCAGCTTATTAAGGGCAGGGACAGGGGCCAACGTCCTGACTTTC
clone size: NA; V gene: TRBV5-6; D gene: NA; J gene: TRBJ2-7; CDR3 protein: CASSGGLLSSYEQYF; CDR3 DNA: TGTGCCAGCAGCGGGGGCCTTTTGAGCTCCTACGAGCAGTACTTC
clone size: NA; V gene: TRBV9; D gene: TRBD2; J gene: TRBJ2-7; CDR3 protein: CASSVGGGGAYEQYF; CDR3 DNA: TGTGCCAGCAGCGTAGGCGGCGGGGGGGCCTACGAGCAGTACTTC
clone size: NA; V gene: TRBV15; D gene: NA; J gene: TRBJ2-1; CDR3 protein: CAASRGEDEQFF; CDR3 DNA: TGTGCCGCCTCGCGTGGGGAGGATGAGCAGTTCTTC
clone size: NA; V gene: TRBV19; D gene: NA; J gene: TRBJ2-1; CDR3 protein: CASSIGPQGRWQFF; CDR3 DNA: TGTGCCAGTAGTATAGGCCCCCAGGGCCGGTGGCAGTTCTTC
clone size: NA; V gene: TRBV15; D gene: TRBD2; J gene: TRBJ2-3; CDR3 protein: CATSYRLEAGLTDTQYF; CDR3 DNA: TGTGCCACCAGTTATCGTCTCGAAGCGGGGCTCACAGATACGCAGTATTTT
clone size: once; V gene: TRBV30; D gene: TRBD2; J gene: TRBJ2-7; CDR3 protein: CAWGSQSGLGLSHEQYF; CDR3 DNA: TGTGCCTGGGGCAGCCAATCGGGACTAGGGTTGAGCCACGAGCAGTACTTC
clone size: NA; V gene: TRBV4-1; D gene: TRBD1; J gene: TRBJ1-3; CDR3 protein: CASSQDLGMAGGTGNTIYF; CDR3 DNA: TGCGCCAGCAGCCAAGATCTAGGGATGGCAGGGGGCACTGGAAACACCATATATTTT
clone size: few; V gene: TRBV4-3; D gene: NA; J gene: TRBJ2-1; CDR3 protein: CASSRDASETYNEQFF; CDR3 DNA: TGCGCCAGCAGCCGAGATGCTAGCGAGACCTACAATGAGCAGTTCTTC
clone size: NA; V gene: TRBV19; D gene: TRBD1; J gene: TRBJ1-2; CDR3 protein: CASSILQGSGYTF; CDR3 DNA: TGTGCCAGTAGTATCTTACAGGGGAGTGGCTACACCTTC
clone size: NA; V gene: TRBV6-6; D gene: TRBD1; J gene: TRBJ1-3; CDR3 protein: CASSYADRGAGNTIYF; CDR3 DNA: TGTGCCAGCAGTTACGCGGACAGGGGAGCTGGAAACACCATATATTTT
clone size: NA; V gene: TRBV6-2/TRBV6-3; D gene: NA; J gene: TRBJ2-1; CDR3 protein: CASSLWGDEQFF; CDR3 DNA: TGTGCCAGCAGTTTGTGGGGGGATGAGCAGTTCTTC